This paragraph reports one T cell receptor (beta chain). Naive CD8 isolation took CD45RO-negative cells positively selected for CCR7 and excluded terminally differentiated effector memory CD45RA+ cells. This record belongs to a study of shared clonotypes between healthy human individuals. Using immunoSEQ multiplex PCR, the repertoire was profiled, and TCRdb retains in-frame clones only, with some absent. The sample has under 1 million clones, 96% seen once. The V end lost 1 base, the J end lost 1 base, and 10 bases lay between the germline ends. This CDR3 comprises 16 residues. The germline V gene encodes CDR1 SGHTA and CDR2 FQGNSA.

The sequence was collected from a man aged 30-40 years in good health. The chain couples TRBV7-2 to TRBJ2-2; D uncertain. Specimen: naive CD8+ T cells sorted from blood. CDR3 region: CASSLGVGMNTGELFF. The CDR3 DNA reads as TGTGCCAGCAGCTTAGGTGTGGGGATGAACACCGGGGAGCTGTTTTTT.